This TCR beta chain stems from a study of blood T cell repertoires in COVID-19. The table came from immunoSEQ multiplex PCR; TCRdb's copy has only in-frame clones and leaves some out. The sample yields around 49,000 clones, more than 70% seen once. V was pared by 10 bases and J by 2 bases, with 17 bases between. The germline CDR1 and CDR2 sequences are SEHNR and FQNEAQ (reference sequence). This CDR3 is built from 15 residues. The specimen sequenced was peripheral blood. The receptor was derived from a human donor in a cohort sampled during active COVID-19. The chain carries TRBV7-9 and TRBJ2-2; the D gene is possibly TRBD1 (5 bases). CDR3 sequence (DNA): TGTGCCAACCGGGTGGCAGGGCCCAACACCGGGGAGCTGTTTTTT. Its translation is CANRVAGPNTGELFF.